This T cell receptor beta chain was identified during a study of CD8 T cells in ankylosing spondylitis. Study outcomes and limitations: There was reportedly significant enrichment of clones that were disease-linked in matched ankylosing spondylitis synovial fluid. A TCR beta motif made of eight highly homologous variants seemed typical of ankylosing spondylitis blood. In the blood and synovial fluid of reactive arthritis, some motif variants had been previously reported.

The CDR3 consists of 16 residues. The V end lost 3 bases, the J end lost 3 bases, and 15 bases lay between the germline ends. Germline CDR1 and CDR2: SGHRS and YFSETQ. A word on this clonotype: What it binds is unknown.

Using quantitative 5'-RACE with molecular barcodes, the authors made TCR beta libraries. TCRdb ran MiXCR on the 5' RACE reads and lists one entry per CDR3 protein. The sample lists just under 550,000 distinct CDR3 sequences, about 13% occurring once. The source is a male donor with ankylosing spondylitis. The material sequenced was blood, either unsorted or a sorted T cell fraction (not recorded which). The genes are TRBV5-1 and TRBJ2-2; possible D gene TRBD2, 7 bases. CDR3 in DNA: TGCGCCAGCAGCTCGCCAGGAGGGGGGGACACCGGGGAGCTGTTTTTT. It translates to CASSSPGGGDTGELFF.